This T cell receptor (beta chain) was observed in a study of breast tumors, draining lymph nodes, adjacent tissues. Study results and caveats: Compared with lymph nodes, tumors were less diverse; compared with nontumor tissue, more.

On this clonotype itself: Its cognate antigen is unknown.

The lymph nodes were axillary draining lymph nodes from breast cancer patients. One entry per CDR3 protein, called by TCRdb with MiXCR from the multiplex PCR reads. The repertoire holds around 250,000 distinct CDR3 sequences, with less than 35% as singletons. This CDR3 is 17 amino acids long. The germline V gene has CDR1 SGHTA and CDR2 FQGNSA. V lost 0 bases and J 4 bases, leaving 13 bases between the germline ends. This receptor was obtained from a female donor with breast cancer. Some clones in this sample may be carry-over from other donors' samples. The chain combines TRBV7-2 with TRBJ2-6; tentative D call: TRBD1 (7 bases). The material sequenced was axillary lymph node tissue. The CDR3 loop is CASSLAGEDRGANVLTF. The CDR3 DNA reads as TGTGCCAGCAGCTTAGCGGGGGAGGACAGGGGGGCCAACGTCCTGACTTTC. Looking up the rest from reference TRBV7-2 and TRBJ2-6 gives the full variable domain: GAGVSQSPSNKVTEKGKDVELRCDPISGHTALYWYRQSLGQGLEFLIYFQGNSAPDKSGLPSDRFSAERTGGSVSTLTIQRTQQEDSAVYLCASSLAGEDRGANVLTFGAGSRLTVL.